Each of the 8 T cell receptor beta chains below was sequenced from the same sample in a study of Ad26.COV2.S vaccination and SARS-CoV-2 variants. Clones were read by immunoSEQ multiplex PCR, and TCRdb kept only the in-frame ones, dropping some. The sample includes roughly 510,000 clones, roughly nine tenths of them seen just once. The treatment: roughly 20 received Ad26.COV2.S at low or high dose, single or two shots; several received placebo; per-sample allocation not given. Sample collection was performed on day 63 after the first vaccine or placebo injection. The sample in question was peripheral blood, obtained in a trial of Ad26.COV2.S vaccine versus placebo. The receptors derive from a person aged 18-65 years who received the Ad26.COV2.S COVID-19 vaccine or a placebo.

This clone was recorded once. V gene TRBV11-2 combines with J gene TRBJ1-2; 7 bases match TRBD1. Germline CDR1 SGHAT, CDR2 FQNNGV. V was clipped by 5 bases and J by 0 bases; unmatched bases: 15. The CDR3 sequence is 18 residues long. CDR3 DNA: TGTGCCAGCAGCCCGCCGGGACAGATCTCTGAAGCTAACTATGGCTACACCTTC. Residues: CASSPPGQISEANYGYTF.

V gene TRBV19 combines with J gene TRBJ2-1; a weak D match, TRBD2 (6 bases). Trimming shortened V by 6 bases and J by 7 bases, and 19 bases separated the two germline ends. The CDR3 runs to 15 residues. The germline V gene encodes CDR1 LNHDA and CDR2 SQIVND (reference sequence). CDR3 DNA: TGTGCCAGTAGCCTAGCGTTCGCTGCGGTTAATGAGCAGTTCTTC. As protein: CASSLAFAAVNEQFF.

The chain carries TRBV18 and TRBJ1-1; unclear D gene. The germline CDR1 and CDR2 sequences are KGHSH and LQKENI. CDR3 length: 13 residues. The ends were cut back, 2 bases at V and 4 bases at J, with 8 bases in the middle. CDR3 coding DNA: TGTGCCAGCTCACCAAAAGAGGGCACTGAAGCTTTCTTT. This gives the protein CASSPKEGTEAFF.

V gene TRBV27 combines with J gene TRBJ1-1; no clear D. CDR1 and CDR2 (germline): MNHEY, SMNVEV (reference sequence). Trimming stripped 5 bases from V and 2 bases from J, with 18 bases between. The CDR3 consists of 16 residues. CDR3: CASSLLSTTGNTEAFF. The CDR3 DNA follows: TGTGCCAGCAGTCTCCTCTCCACGACGGGAAACACTGAAGCTTTCTTT.

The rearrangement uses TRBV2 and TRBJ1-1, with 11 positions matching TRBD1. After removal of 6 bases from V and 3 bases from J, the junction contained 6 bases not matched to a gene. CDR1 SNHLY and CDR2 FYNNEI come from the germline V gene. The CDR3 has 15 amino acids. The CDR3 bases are TGTGCCAGCAGCAGGCGGGGACAGGGGGACACTGAAGCTTTCTTT. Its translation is CASSRRGQGDTEAFF.

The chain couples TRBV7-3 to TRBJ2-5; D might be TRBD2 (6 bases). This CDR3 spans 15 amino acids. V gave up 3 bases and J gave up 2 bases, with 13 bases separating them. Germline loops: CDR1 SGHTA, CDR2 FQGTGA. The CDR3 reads CASSLEGRRQETQYF. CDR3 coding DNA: TGTGCCAGCAGCTTGGAGGGTAGGCGTCAAGAGACCCAGTACTTC.

CDR3 sequence: CASSLRASGNEQFF. The CDR3 DNA is TGTGCCAGCAGCTTGAGGGCTAGCGGCAATGAGCAGTTCTTC. This chain connects TRBV11-3 to TRBJ2-1; 7 bases are a match to TRBD2. The germline V gene encodes CDR1 SGHNT and CDR2 YENEEA. The CDR3 runs to 14 residues. V shed 3 bases and J 6 bases; nucleotides not matched to a gene: 5.

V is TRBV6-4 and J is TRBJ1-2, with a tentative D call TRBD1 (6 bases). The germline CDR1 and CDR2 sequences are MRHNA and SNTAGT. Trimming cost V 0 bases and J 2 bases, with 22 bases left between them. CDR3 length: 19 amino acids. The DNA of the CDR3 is TGTGCCAGCAGTGACTCTATGAGTGGAGGGCAGGGGAAAAACTATGGCTACACCTTC. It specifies CASSDSMSGGQGKNYGYTF.